This is a list of T cell receptor beta chains from one sample in a study of blood T cell repertoires in COVID-19. Here immunoSEQ multiplex PCR was the method, and the copy in TCRdb shows in-frame clones only, minus some. The sample holds roughly 84,000 clones; over 70% are singletons and the top ten take about 4%. Sequencing used peripheral blood. The receptors were sampled from a woman between 50 and 59 years old with acute or convalescent COVID-19. Each CDR3 is given with its conserved first and last residue. The D gene is left open where the match is weak. Expanded clones get a size class; other rows say once, few or many, or leave the size out.

V	size	J	D	CDR3	DNA
TRBV5-6	-	TRBJ2-7	-	CASSFWGAGAGRHGQYF	TGTGCCAGCAGCTTTTGGGGGGCGGGGGCAGGCCGGCACGGGCAGTACTTC
TRBV2	-	TRBJ1-4	TRBD1	CASSRNRGTNEKLFF	TGTGCCAGCAGCCGCAACAGGGGGACTAATGAAAAACTGTTTTTT
TRBV7-7	-	TRBJ2-1	TRBD1	CASSSEDGGTGTEQFF	TGTGCCAGCAGCTCCGAGGACGGAGGGACAGGGACTGAGCAGTTCTTC
TRBV4-2	few	TRBJ1-4	TRBD1	CASSRDRGLEGEKLFF	TGTGCCAGCAGCCGGGACAGGGGGCTTGAGGGTGAAAAACTGTTTTTT
TRBV28	-	TRBJ1-2	TRBD1	CASSIRDSHYGYTF	TGTGCCAGCAGTATCCGGGACAGTCACTATGGCTACACCTTC
TRBV30	-	TRBJ2-7	-	CAWKTGPYEQYF	TGTGCCTGGAAAACAGGGCCCTACGAGCAGTACTTC
TRBV5-1	-	TRBJ2-7	TRBD2	CASSLPLGTSSFRGEQYF	TGCGCCAGCAGCTTGCCTCTCGGGACTAGCTCATTCCGCGGCGAGCAGTACTTC
TRBV7-2	-	TRBJ2-5	TRBD2	CASIRTSGGWETQYF	TGTGCCAGCATCCGGACTAGCGGGGGCTGGGAGACCCAGTACTTC
TRBV4-1	-	TRBJ1-3	-	CASSQPISGNTIYF	TGCGCCAGCAGCCAACCCATCTCTGGAAACACCATATATTTT
TRBV28	-	TRBJ1-4	-	CASSFRGVDEKLFF	TGTGCCAGCAGTTTTAGGGGTGTTGATGAAAAACTGTTTTTT
TRBV5-6	-	TRBJ1-3	-	CASSLEGDPSGNTIYF	TGTGCCAGCAGCTTGGAGGGGGACCCCTCCGGAAACACCATATATTTT
TRBV4-1	-	TRBJ1-2	-	CASSQEDMHGYTF	TGCGCCAGCAGCCAAGAGGACATGCATGGCTACACCTTC
TRBV7-9	-	TRBJ2-7	-	CASSSDWAGEQYF	TGTGCCAGCAGCTCCGATTGGGCGGGCGAGCAGTACTTC
TRBV7-2	once	TRBJ2-3	-	CASSLRRGTTDTQYF	TGTGCCAGCAGCTTACGGCGGGGTACTACAGATACGCAGTATTTT
TRBV2	-	TRBJ1-1	-	CASLRLAMNTEAFF	TGTGCCAGCCTCCGACTGGCCATGAACACTGAAGCTTTCTTT
TRBV6-6	-	TRBJ1-1	-	CASTTGKNTEAFF	TGTGCCAGCACGACGGGGAAGAACACTGAAGCTTTCTTT
TRBV19	-	TRBJ1-6	-	CASTTWTESNSPLHF	TGTGCCAGTACGACGTGGACAGAGAGTAATTCACCCCTCCACTTT
TRBV6-6	-	TRBJ2-7	TRBD1	CASSYYRGLYEQYF	TGTGCCAGCAGTTACTACAGGGGCTTATACGAGCAGTACTTC
TRBV16	few	TRBJ2-2	TRBD1	CASSQLASGQGNTGELFF	TGTGCCAGCAGCCAATTGGCGTCGGGACAGGGAAACACCGGGGAGCTGTTTTTT
TRBV7-8	-	TRBJ2-3	-	CASSLGQSDSTDTQYF	TGTGCCAGCAGCTTAGGGCAGTCAGATAGCACAGATACGCAGTATTTT
TRBV7-9	few	TRBJ2-1	-	CASSSKQGLHEQFF	TGTGCCAGCAGCTCCAAACAGGGTTTGCATGAGCAGTTCTTC
TRBV19	-	TRBJ2-2	-	CASRTQRRNTGELFF	TGTGCCAGTAGAACCCAGCGGCGGAACACCGGGGAGCTGTTTTTT
TRBV5-4	-	TRBJ1-4	TRBD1	CASSSGGGQSREKLFF	TGTGCCAGCAGCTCGGGGGGGGGACAGTCCAGAGAAAAACTGTTTTTT
TRBV9	-	TRBJ1-3	TRBD1	CASSVPGTGENTIYF	TGTGCCAGCAGCGTCCCCGGGACAGGGGAAAACACCATATATTTT
TRBV5-1	-	TRBJ2-3	TRBD1	CASSFGQGGPTDTQYF	TGCGCCAGCAGCTTTGGACAGGGGGGGCCCACAGATACGCAGTATTTT
TRBV15	-	TRBJ2-2	-	CATSRDRDTGELFF	TGTGCCACCAGCAGAGATCGGGACACCGGGGAGCTGTTTTTT
TRBV2	-	TRBJ1-2	-	CASSGQGGALGGYTF	TGTGCCAGCAGTGGCCAGGGTGGCGCCCTGGGTGGCTACACCTTC
TRBV6-5	-	TRBJ1-5	-	CASNKKDGYHPQHF	TGTGCCAGCAACAAAAAAGACGGGTATCACCCCCAGCATTTT
TRBV7-2	-	TRBJ1-3	-	CASSLDMGTLSGNTIYF	TGCGCCAGCAGCTTAGATATGGGCACGCTCTCTGGAAACACCATATATTTT
TRBV4-3	few	TRBJ1-1	TRBD1	CASSQDRAGGTEAFF	TGCGCCAGCAGCCAAGATCGGGCAGGGGGCACTGAAGCTTTCTTT
TRBV5-1	-	TRBJ2-7	TRBD2	CASSIGTSGGEQYF	TGCGCCAGCAGCATCGGGACTAGCGGGGGCGAGCAGTACTTC
TRBV2	few	TRBJ2-1	-	CASKTGSYNEQFF	TGTGCCAGCAAGACCGGGTCCTACAATGAGCAGTTCTTC
TRBV6-5	-	TRBJ1-1	TRBD1	CASMRRGQNTEAFF	TGTGCCAGCATGAGGAGGGGGCAGAACACTGAAGCTTTCTTT
TRBV3-1/TRBV3-2	-	TRBJ2-1	-	CASTQGGGLDNEQFF	TGTGCCAGCACCCAAGGGGGGGGCCTGGACAATGAGCAGTTCTTC
TRBV9	-	TRBJ2-2	-	CASSVEVANTGELFF	TGTGCCAGCAGCGTAGAAGTAGCGAACACCGGGGAGCTGTTTTTT
TRBV27	once	TRBJ2-5	-	CASSLSWSGETQYF	TGTGCCAGCAGTTTATCCTGGAGCGGGGAGACCCAGTACTTC
TRBV3-1/TRBV3-2	-	TRBJ1-2	TRBD1	CASSNRDRVGYTF	TGTGCCAGCAGCAACCGGGACAGGGTTGGCTACACCTTC
TRBV5-5	-	TRBJ2-2	TRBD1	CASSQGQGFDLFAGELFF	TGTGCCAGCAGCCAGGGACAGGGGTTTGATTTGTTCGCCGGGGAGCTGTTTTTT